What follows are 5 T cell receptor beta chains derived from one specimen sequenced in a study of T cell changes during pregnancy in multiple sclerosis. Libraries were prepared by immunoSEQ multiplex PCR; TCRdb keeps only in-frame clonotypes and omits some of them. This table holds tens of thousands of clones, 80% to 95% found once. Material: CD4+ T cells from peripheral blood mononuclear cells, obtained in the second trimester of pregnancy. The receptors come from a female donor in good health, enrolled as a control in a pregnancy study.

This clone was seen only once. The chain is built from TRBV6-4 and TRBJ1-5; 8 nucleotides align to TRBD1. Per the germline V gene, CDR1 is MRHNA and CDR2 is SNTAGT. CDR3 length: 17 residues. V shed 6 bases and J 7 bases; nucleotides not matched to a gene: 17. The CDR3 here is CASRHGTGNYQPQPQHF. The CDR3 DNA reads TGTGCCAGCAGGCACGGGACAGGAAACTACCAACCCCAGCCCCAGCATTTT.

The gene calls are TRBV28 and TRBJ1-5; TRBD1 aligns across 8 bases. The CDR3 is made up of 15 amino acids. Germline values: CDR1 MDHEN, CDR2 SYDVKM. V lost 6 bases and J lost 6; bases outside the gene matches: 10. CDR3 bases: TGTGCCAGCAGATCAACCGGACAGGGAGGTCAGCCCCAGCATTTT. Amino acids: CASRSTGQGGQPQHF. Complete variable domain (other parts from reference TRBV28 and TRBJ1-5): DVKVTQSSRYLVKRTGEKVFLECVQDMDHENMFWYRQDPGLGLRLIYFSYDVKMKEKGDIPEGYSVSREKKERFSLILESASTNQTSMYLCASRSTGQGGQPQHFGDGTRLSIL.

This rearrangement joins TRBV7-8 to TRBJ1-1; D is unresolved. The CDR3 length is 13 residues. V was cut by 5 bases and J by 0 bases, with 7 bases left in between. Per the germline V gene, CDR1 is SGHVS and CDR2 is FQNEAQ. This CDR3 reads CASSADLNTEAFF. The CDR3 DNA follows: TGTGCCAGCAGCGCGGACTTGAACACTGAAGCTTTCTTT.

This clone showed up just once. As DNA, the CDR3 is TGTGCCAGCAGCCCGCCGGATCAGCCCCAGCATTTT. This gives the protein CASSPPDQPQHF. The chain carries TRBV7-2 and TRBJ1-5, with D hard to call. This CDR3 has 12 amino acids. V was cut by 5 bases and J by 5 bases, with 7 bases left in between. Germline CDR1 reads SGHTA; CDR2 reads FQGNSA.

This rearrangement joins TRBV11-2 to TRBJ2-2, with D possibly matching TRBD2 (6 bases). The CDR3 sequence is 17 residues long. CDR1 and CDR2 (germline): SGHAT, FQNNGV. V was shortened by 1 base and J by 5 bases, with 17 bases between the two germline ends. CDR3 in DNA: TGTGCCAGCAGCTTAGGGCCGGGGCGGGGATTTACCGGGGAGCTGTTTTTT. This gives the protein CASSLGPGRGFTGELFF.